This T cell receptor (beta chain) stems from a study of glioma-infiltrating T cells. Study observations and caveats: Tissue-blood divergence was below expectation in non-neoplastic patients, above in gliomas. CDR3 overlap between tissue and blood was very small.

The iRepertoire nested amplicon-rescue multiplex PCR amplified TCR alpha and beta CDR3s from RNA. For one-step reverse transcription and amplification, roughly 95-450 ng of tissue mRNA or PBMC total RNA was used. MiXCR, applied by TCRdb to the multiplex PCR reads, yields one record per CDR3 protein. Here the sample spans approximately 110,000 distinct CDR3 sequences, 20% to 25% being singletons. Many counts were recorded for this clonotype. Its antigen remains unknown. The germline gives CDR1 SGHAT, CDR2 FQNNGV. This CDR3 spans 14 amino acids. Trimming took off 7 bases at V and 5 bases at J, with 16 bases between the two ends.

The origin of this receptor is a human donor with low-grade glioma or glioblastoma, undergoing nonglioma brain surgery, or in good health (not recorded which). V usage is TRBV11-2 and J usage is TRBJ2-3; tentatively, D is TRBD1 or TRBD2 (5 bases each). The sequencing sample was made of glioma tissue, nonneoplastic brain tissue, or PBMCs (not recorded which). CDR3 loop: CASTMDQRGDTQYF. In DNA form, the CDR3 reads TGTGCCAGCACCATGGACCAGAGGGGAGATACGCAGTATTTT.